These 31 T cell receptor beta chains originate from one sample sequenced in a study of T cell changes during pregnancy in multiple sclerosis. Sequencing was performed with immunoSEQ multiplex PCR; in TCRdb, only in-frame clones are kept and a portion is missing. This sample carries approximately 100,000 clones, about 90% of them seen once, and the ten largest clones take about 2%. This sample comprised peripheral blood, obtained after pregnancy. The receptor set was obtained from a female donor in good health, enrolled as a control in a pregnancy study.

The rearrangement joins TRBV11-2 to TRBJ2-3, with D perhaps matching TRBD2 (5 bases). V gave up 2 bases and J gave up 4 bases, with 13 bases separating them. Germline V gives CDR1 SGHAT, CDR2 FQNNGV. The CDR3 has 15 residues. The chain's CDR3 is CASSLIGNGADTQYF. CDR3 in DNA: TGTGCCAGCAGCTTAATCGGGAACGGGGCAGATACGCAGTATTTT.

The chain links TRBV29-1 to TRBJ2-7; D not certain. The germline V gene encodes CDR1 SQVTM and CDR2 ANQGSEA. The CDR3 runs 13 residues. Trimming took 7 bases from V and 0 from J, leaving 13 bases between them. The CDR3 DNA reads TGCAGCGCAACGGAGCTGAGCTCCTACGAGCAGTACTTC. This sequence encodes CSATELSSYEQYF.

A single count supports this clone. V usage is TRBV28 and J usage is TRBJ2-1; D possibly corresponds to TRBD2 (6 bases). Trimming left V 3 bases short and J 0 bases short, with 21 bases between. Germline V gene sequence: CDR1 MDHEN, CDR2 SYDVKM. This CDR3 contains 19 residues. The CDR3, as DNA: TGTGCCAGCAGTTTGCGGAGGTTTATGGCGGGGTACTCCTACAATGAGCAGTTCTTC. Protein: CASSLRRFMAGYSYNEQFF.

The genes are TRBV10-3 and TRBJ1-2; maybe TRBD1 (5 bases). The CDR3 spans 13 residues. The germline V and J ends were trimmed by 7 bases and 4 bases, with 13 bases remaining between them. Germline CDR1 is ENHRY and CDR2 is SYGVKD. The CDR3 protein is CAITQDPFYGYTF. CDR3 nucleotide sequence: TGTGCCATCACACAGGACCCCTTCTATGGCTACACCTTC.

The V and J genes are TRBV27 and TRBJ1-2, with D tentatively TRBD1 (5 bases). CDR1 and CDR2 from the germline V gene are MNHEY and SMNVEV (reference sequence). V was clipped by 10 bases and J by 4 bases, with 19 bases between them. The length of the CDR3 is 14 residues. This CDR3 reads CATRLGEGTYGYTF. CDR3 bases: TGTGCCACCCGTCTCGGGGAGGGGACCTATGGCTACACCTTC.

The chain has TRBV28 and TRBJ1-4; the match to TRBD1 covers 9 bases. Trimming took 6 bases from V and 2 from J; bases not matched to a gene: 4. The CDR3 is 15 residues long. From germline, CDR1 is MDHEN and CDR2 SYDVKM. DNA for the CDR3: TGTGCCAGCAGAGGGGACAGGGTCACTAATGAAAAACTGTTTTTT. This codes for CASRGDRVTNEKLFF. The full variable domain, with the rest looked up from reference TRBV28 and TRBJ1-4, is DVKVTQSSRYLVKRTGEKVFLECVQDMDHENMFWYRQDPGLGLRLIYFSYDVKMKEKGDIPEGYSVSREKKERFSLILESASTNQTSMYLCASRGDRVTNEKLFFGSGTQLSVL.

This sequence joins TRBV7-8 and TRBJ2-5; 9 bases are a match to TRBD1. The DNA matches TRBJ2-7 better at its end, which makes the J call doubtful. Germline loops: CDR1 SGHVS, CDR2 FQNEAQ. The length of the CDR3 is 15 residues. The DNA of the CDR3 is TGTGCCAGCAGCCGTAGTCGGACAGGGGCCTACGAGCAGTACTTC. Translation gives CASSRSRTGAYEQYF.

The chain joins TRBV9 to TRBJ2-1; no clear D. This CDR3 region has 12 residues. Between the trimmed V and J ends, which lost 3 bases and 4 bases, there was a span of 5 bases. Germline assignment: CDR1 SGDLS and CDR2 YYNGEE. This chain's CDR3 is CASSGAYNEQFF. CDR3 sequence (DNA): TGTGCCAGCAGCGGAGCGTACAATGAGCAGTTCTTC. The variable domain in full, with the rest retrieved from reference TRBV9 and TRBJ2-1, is DSGVTQTPKHLITATGQRVTLRCSPRSGDLSVYWYQQSLDQGLQFLIQYYNGEERAKGNILERFSAQQFPDLHSELNLSSLELGDSALYFCASSGAYNEQFFGPGTRLTVL.

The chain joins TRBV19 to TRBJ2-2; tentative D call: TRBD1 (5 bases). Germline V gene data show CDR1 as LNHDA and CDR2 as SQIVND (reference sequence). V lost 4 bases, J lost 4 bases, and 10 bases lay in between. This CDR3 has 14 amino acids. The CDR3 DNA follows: TGTGCCAGTAGTAACCAGGGCGGCACCGGGGAGCTGTTTTTT. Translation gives CASSNQGGTGELFF.

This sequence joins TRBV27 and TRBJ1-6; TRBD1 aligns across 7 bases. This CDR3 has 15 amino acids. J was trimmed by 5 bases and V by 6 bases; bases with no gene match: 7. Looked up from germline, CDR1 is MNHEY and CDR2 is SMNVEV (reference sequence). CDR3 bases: TGTGCCAGCAGCCAAAGACAGGGCAATAATTCACCCCTCCACTTT. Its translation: CASSQRQGNNSPLHF.

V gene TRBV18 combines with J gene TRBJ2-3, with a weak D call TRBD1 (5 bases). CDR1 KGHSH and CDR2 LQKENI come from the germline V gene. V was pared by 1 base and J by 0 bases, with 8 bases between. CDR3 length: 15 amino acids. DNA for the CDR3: TGTGCCAGCTCACCACGGGGCAGAAGCACAGATACGCAGTATTTT. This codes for CASSPRGRSTDTQYF. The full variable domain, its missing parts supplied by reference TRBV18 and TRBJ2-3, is NAGVMQNPRHLVRRRGQEARLRCSPMKGHSHVYWYRQLPEEGLKFMVYLQKENIIDESGMPKERFSAEFPKEGPSILRIQQVVRGDSAAYFCASSPRGRSTDTQYFGPGTRLTVL.

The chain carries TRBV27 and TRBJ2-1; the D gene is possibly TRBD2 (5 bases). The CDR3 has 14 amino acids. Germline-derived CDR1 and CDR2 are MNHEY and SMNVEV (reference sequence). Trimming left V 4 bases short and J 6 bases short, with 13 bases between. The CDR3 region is CASSSLLVPNEQFF. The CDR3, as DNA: TGTGCCAGCAGTTCCCTACTAGTACCCAATGAGCAGTTCTTC.

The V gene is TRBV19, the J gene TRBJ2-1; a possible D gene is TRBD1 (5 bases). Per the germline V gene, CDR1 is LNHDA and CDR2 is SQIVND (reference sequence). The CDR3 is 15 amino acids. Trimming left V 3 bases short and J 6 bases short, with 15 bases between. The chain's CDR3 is CASSIDSGSINEQFF. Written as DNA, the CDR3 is TGTGCCAGTAGTATTGACAGTGGTAGTATCAATGAGCAGTTCTTC.

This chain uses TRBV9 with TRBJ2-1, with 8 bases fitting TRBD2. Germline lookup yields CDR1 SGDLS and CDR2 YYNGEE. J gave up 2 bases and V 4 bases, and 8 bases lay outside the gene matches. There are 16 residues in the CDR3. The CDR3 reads CASSLRTSRTYNEQFF. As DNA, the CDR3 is TGTGCCAGCAGCCTGAGGACTAGCCGAACCTACAATGAGCAGTTCTTC.

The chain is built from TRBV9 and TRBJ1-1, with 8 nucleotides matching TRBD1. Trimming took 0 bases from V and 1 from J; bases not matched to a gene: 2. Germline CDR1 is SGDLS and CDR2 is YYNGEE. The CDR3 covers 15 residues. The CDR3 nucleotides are TGTGCCAGCAGCGTAGTTCAGGGGGCGAACACTGAAGCTTTCTTT. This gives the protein CASSVVQGANTEAFF.

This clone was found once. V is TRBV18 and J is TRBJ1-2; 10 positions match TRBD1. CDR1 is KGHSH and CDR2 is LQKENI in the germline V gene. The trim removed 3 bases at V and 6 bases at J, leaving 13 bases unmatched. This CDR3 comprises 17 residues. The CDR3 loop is CASSPSRSRDRGDGYTF. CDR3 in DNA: TGTGCCAGCTCACCGAGCCGGTCCCGGGACAGGGGTGATGGCTACACCTTC.

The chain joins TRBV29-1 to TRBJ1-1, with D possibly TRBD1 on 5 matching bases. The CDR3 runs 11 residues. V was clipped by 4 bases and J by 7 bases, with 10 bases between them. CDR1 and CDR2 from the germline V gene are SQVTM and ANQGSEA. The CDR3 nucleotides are TGCAGCGTTGGTGACAGAGTTGAAGCTTTCTTT. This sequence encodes CSVGDRVEAFF.

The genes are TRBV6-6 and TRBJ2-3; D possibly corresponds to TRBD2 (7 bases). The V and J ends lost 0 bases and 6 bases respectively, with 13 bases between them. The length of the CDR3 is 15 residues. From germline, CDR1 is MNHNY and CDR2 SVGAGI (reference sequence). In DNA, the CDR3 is TGTGCCAGCAGTTACTCGAGAGAGGGGGGGGATACGCAGTATTTT. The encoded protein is CASSYSREGGDTQYF.

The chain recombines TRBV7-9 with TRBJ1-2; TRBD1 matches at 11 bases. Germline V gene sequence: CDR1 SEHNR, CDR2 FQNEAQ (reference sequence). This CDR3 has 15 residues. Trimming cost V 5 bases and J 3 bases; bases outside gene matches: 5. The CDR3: CASSHPGQGDYGYTF. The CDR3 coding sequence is TGTGCCAGCAGCCACCCGGGACAGGGGGACTATGGCTACACCTTC.

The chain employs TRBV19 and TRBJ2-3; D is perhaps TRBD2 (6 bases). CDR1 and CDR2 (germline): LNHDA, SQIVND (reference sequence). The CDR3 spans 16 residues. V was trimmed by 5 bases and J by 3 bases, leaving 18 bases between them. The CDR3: CASSDPRESSTDTQYF. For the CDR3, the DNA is TGTGCCAGTAGTGACCCCCGGGAGTCGAGTACAGATACGCAGTATTTT.

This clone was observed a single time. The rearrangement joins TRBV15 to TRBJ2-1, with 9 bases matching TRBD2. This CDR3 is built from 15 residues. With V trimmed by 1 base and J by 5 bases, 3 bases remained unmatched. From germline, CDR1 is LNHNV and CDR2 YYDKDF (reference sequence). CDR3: CATSRVSGSHNEQFF. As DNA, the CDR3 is TGTGCCACCAGCAGAGTTAGCGGGAGCCACAATGAGCAGTTCTTC.

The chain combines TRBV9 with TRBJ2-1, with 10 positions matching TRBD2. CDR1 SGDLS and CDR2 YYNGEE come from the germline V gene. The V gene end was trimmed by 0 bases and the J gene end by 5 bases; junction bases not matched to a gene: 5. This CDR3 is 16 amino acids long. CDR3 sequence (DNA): TGTGCCAGCAGCGTAGGTGGTCTAGCGGGGGACAATGAGCAGTTCTTC. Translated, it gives CASSVGGLAGDNEQFF.

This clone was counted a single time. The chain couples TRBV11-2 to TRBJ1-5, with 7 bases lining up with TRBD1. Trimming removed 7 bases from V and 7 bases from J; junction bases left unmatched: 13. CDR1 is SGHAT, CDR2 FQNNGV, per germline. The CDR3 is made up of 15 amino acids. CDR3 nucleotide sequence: TGTGCCAGCAACCAGGACAGGAGCCCAAGCCAGCCCCAGCATTTT. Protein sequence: CASNQDRSPSQPQHF.

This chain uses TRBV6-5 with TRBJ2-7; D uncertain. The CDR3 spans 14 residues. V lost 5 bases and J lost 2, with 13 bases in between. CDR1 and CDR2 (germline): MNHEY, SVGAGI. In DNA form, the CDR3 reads TGTGCCAGCAGTAATCGGGTGGAGACCTACGAGCAGTACTTC. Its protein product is CASSNRVETYEQYF.

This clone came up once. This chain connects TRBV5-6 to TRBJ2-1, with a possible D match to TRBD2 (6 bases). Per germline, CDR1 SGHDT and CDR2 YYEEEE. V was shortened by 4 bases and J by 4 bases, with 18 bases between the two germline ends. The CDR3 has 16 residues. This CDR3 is CASSRVGGAMYNEQFF. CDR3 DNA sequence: TGTGCCAGCAGCCGTGTGGGCGGGGCGATGTACAATGAGCAGTTCTTC. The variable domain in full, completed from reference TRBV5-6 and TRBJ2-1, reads DAGVTQSPTHLIKTRGQQVTLRCSPKSGHDTVSWYQQALGQGPQFIFQYYEEEERQRGNFPDRFSGHQFPNYSSELNVNALLLGDSALYLCASSRVGGAMYNEQFFGPGTRLTVL.

The CDR3 loop is CAAWDRVNEQYF. CDR3 DNA sequence: TGTGCCGCATGGGACAGGGTCAACGAGCAGTACTTC. The rearrangement links TRBV2 to TRBJ2-7; 9 bases line up with TRBD1. The V segment lost 11 bases and the J segment 5 bases; nucleotides outside the gene matches: 7. The CDR3 totals 12 residues. CDR1 is SNHLY, CDR2 FYNNEI, per germline.

The CDR3 coding sequence is TGCGCCAGCAGTGAGTCGGGGGCGACGGGGGATACGCAGTATTTT. It yields the protein CASSESGATGDTQYF. V is TRBV10-1 and J is TRBJ2-3; a weak D match, TRBD1 (6 bases). Germline V gene data show CDR1 as WNHNN and CDR2 as SYGVQD (reference sequence). CDR3 length equals 15 residues. The V end lost 0 bases, the J end lost 6 bases, and 13 bases lay between the germline ends.

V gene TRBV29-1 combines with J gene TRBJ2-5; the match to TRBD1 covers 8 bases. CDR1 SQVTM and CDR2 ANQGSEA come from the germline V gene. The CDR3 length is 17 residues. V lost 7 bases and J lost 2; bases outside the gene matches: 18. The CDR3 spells CSGARTGRARGQETQYF. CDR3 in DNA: TGCAGCGGGGCCAGGACAGGGCGCGCCAGGGGGCAAGAGACCCAGTACTTC.

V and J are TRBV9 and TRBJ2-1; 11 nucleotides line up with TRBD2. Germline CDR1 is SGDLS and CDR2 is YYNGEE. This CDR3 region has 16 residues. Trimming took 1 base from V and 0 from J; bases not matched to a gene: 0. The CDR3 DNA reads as TGTGCCAGCAGCGTACTAGCGGGGGGCTCCTACAATGAGCAGTTCTTC. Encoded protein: CASSVLAGGSYNEQFF.

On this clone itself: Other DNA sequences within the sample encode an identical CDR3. The CDR3 sequence: CASSVASGGYEQYF. DNA of the CDR3: TGTGCCAGCAGCGTAGCGAGCGGGGGGTACGAGCAGTACTTC. This chain connects TRBV9 to TRBJ2-7, with 9 bases fitting TRBD2. V lost 0 bases to trimming and J lost 4 bases; unmatched junction nucleotides: 2. Per the germline V gene, CDR1 is SGDLS and CDR2 is YYNGEE. This CDR3 comprises 14 residues.

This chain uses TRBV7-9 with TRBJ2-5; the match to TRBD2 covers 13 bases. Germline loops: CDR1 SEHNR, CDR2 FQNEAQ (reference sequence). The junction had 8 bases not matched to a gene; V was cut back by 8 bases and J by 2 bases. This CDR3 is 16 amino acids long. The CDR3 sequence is CASELAGGILQETQYF. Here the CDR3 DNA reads TGTGCCAGCGAACTAGCGGGAGGGATACTTCAAGAGACCCAGTACTTC.